The 8 T cell receptor beta chains below come from one sample, sequenced in a study of blood T cell repertoires in COVID-19 (dated by TCRdb to about 2020). The library was produced with the immunoSEQ multiplex PCR assay. The table comes from immuneACCESS by way of TCRdb, which keeps in-frame sequences with V and J called. Part of the clones is missing from these tables; in studies checked, under half for an unresolved V gene and the rest for unknown reasons. The sample includes more than 110,000 clones, with 80% to 85% observed a single time. Of the sample, around 8% falls within the top ten clones. Sample: peripheral blood. These receptors came from a human donor in a cohort sampled during active COVID-19.

The chain carries TRBV2 and TRBJ1-5; the D gene is possibly TRBD1 (5 bases). The length of the CDR3 is 15 residues. The V end lost 7 bases, the J end lost 0 bases, and 13 bases lay between the germline ends. CDR1 is SNHLY, CDR2 FYNNEI, per germline. The CDR3 loop is CASNLGDRSNQPQHF. The CDR3 DNA sequence: TGTGCCAGCAACCTAGGGGATCGTAGCAATCAGCCCCAGCATTTT.

The chain joins TRBV11-3 to TRBJ1-5; TRBD1 might be the D (5 bases). Germline-derived CDR1 and CDR2 are SGHNT and YENEEA. V shed 3 bases and J shed 0 bases, with 15 bases lying between them. The CDR3 length is 17 residues. The CDR3 nucleotides read TGTGCCAGCAGCTTGTTTAAAGGGGCCCGTAGCAATCAGCCCCAGCATTTT. It yields the protein CASSLFKGARSNQPQHF.

The chain employs TRBV7-2 and TRBJ2-3; D not resolved. V was cut by 4 bases and J by 4 bases, with 3 bases left in between. Germline loops: CDR1 SGHTA, CDR2 FQGNSA. The CDR3 is 11 residues long. The CDR3 reads CASSSADTQYF. In nucleotides, the CDR3 is TGTGCCAGCAGCTCCGCAGATACGCAGTATTTT.

The V call is TRBV29-1, the J call TRBJ2-7, with D perhaps TRBD2 (6 bases). Trimming took off 4 bases at V and 2 bases at J, with 12 bases between the two ends. CDR3 length: 13 amino acids. The germline V gene encodes CDR1 SQVTM and CDR2 ANQGSEA. DNA for the CDR3: TGCAGCGTTGGGCGGGGCATTCCCTACGAGCAGTACTTC. Translating gives CSVGRGIPYEQYF.

The J gene is TRBJ2-3, the V gene TRBV5-5; a possible D gene is TRBD2 (6 bases). Germline CDR1 is SGHKS and CDR2 is YYEKEE (reference sequence). The V end lost 4 bases, the J end lost 3 bases, and 15 bases lay between the germline ends. The CDR3 spans 15 residues. The DNA for the CDR3 is TGTGCCAGCAGCACCCCCTCCCTAGCGACAGATACGCAGTATTTT. Translation gives CASSTPSLATDTQYF. Filled out from reference TRBV5-5 and TRBJ2-3, the complete variable domain reads DAGVTQSPTHLIKTRGQQVTLRCSPISGHKSVSWYQQVLGQGPQFIFQYYEKEERGRGNFPDRFSARQFPNYSSELNVNALLLGDSALYLCASSTPSLATDTQYFGPGTRLTVL.

This clone was counted between two and nine times. The chain couples TRBV3-1 (or the pseudogene TRBV3-2) to TRBJ1-1, with D perhaps matching TRBD1 (5 bases). The germline V gene has CDR1 LGHDT and CDR2 YNNKEL (reference sequence). CDR3 length equals 17 residues. Trimming left V 5 bases short and J 5 bases short, with 24 bases between. CDR3 sequence: CASSSTWLRGRRTEAFF. The CDR3 nucleotides read TGTGCCAGCAGCTCAACCTGGCTAAGGGGCCGGAGAACTGAAGCTTTCTTT.

This clone has a single count. One end of the junction fails to match germline, which may point to a read error. This chain connects TRBV2 to TRBJ2-3; 8 positions agree with TRBD2. Germline V CDR1 and CDR2: SNHLY, FYNNEI. The CDR3 sequence is 11 residues long. CDR3 loop: CGGAFKDTQYF. The DNA for the CDR3 is TGCGGGGGGGCGTTTAAAGATACGCAGTATTTT.

The chain couples TRBV6-5 to TRBJ2-7; possibly TRBD2 for D (6 bases). V lost 7 bases and J 0 bases, leaving 16 bases between the germline ends. The CDR3 extends over 15 amino acids. From germline, CDR1 is MNHEY and CDR2 SVGAGI. The chain's CDR3 is CASISSGTHSYEQYF. The CDR3 DNA sequence: TGTGCCAGCATTTCCTCTGGGACTCACTCCTACGAGCAGTACTTC.